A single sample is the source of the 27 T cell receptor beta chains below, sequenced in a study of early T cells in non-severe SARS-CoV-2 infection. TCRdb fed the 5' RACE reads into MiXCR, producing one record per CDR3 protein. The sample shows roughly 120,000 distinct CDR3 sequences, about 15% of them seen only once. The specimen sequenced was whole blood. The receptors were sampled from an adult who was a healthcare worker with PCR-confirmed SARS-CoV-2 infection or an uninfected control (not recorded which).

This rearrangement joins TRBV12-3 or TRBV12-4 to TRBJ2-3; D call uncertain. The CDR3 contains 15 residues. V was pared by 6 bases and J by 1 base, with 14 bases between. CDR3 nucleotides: TGTGCCAGCAGCTTGTTCTTAGGTGGCACAGATACGCAGTATTTT. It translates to CASSLFLGGTDTQYF.

Written as DNA, the CDR3 is TGTGCCAGCAGGTCCCGGACCGGTCCCCGGAGGCAAATAACTTTCTTT. Amino acid sequence: CASRSRTGPRRQITFF. The chain has TRBV21-1 and TRBJ1-1; the D call of TRBD1 is as the table states it, not checked on the DNA. TRBV21-1 is flagged as a pseudogene. The CDR3 sequence is 16 residues long.

CDR3 in DNA: TGTGCCAGCAGCCAAGTAGTCGGAACAGCTAATGAAAAACTGTTTTTT. This translates into CASSQVVGTANEKLFF. This sequence joins TRBV3-1 and TRBJ1-4; D gene ambiguous. V lost 1 base and J 3 bases, leaving 12 bases between the germline ends. The V gene's germline CDR1 is LGHDT and CDR2 YNNKEL (reference sequence). This CDR3 contains 16 residues.

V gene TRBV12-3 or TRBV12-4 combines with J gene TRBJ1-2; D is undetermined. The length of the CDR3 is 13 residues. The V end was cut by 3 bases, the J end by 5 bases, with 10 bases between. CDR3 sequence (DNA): TGTGCCAGCAGTTTTGCGGTAGCGTATGGCTACACCTTC. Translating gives CASSFAVAYGYTF.

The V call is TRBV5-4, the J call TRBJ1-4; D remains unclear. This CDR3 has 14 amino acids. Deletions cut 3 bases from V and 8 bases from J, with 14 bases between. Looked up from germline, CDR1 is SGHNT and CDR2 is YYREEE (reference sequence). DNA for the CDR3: TGTGCCAGCAGCTCCCACGGCGGAGGGGAAAAACTGTTTTTT. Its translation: CASSSHGGGEKLFF.

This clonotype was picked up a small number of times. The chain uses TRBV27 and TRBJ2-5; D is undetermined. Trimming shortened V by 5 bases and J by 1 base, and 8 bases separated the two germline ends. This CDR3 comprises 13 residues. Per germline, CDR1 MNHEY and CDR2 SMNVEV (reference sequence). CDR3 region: CASSPGSQETQYF. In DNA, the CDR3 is TGTGCCAGCAGTCCTGGCAGCCAAGAGACCCAGTACTTC.

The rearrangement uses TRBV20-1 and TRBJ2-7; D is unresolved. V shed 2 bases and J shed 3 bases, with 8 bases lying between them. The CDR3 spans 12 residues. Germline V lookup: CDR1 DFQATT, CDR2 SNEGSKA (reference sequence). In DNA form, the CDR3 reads TGCAGTGCTAGAATCGGCTTCTACGAGCAGTACTTC. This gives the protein CSARIGFYEQYF.

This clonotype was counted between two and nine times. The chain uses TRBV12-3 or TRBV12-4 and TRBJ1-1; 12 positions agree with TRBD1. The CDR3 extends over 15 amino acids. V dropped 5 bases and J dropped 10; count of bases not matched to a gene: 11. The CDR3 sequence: CASSLGTGGVYVAFF. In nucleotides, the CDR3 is TGTGCCAGCAGTCTCGGGACAGGGGGCGTATACGTAGCTTTCTTT.

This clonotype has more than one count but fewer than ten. CDR3 DNA: TGTGCCAGCCTAGGACAGGGTGGTGGCTACACCTTC. It translates to CASLGQGGGYTF. The J gene is TRBJ1-2, the V gene TRBV3-1, with 8 bases lining up with TRBD1. The junction had 6 bases not matched to a gene; V was cut back by 8 bases and J by 7 bases. Germline V CDR1 and CDR2: LGHDT, YNNKEL (reference sequence). CDR3 length: 12 residues.

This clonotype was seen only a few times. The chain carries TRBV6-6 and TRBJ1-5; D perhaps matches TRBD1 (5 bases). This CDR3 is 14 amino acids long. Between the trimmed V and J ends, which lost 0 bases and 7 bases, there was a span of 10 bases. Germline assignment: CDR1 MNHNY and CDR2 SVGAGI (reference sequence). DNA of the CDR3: TGTGCCAGCAGTTACTCCCAGGGTTGGCAGCCCCAGCATTTT. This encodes CASSYSQGWQPQHF.

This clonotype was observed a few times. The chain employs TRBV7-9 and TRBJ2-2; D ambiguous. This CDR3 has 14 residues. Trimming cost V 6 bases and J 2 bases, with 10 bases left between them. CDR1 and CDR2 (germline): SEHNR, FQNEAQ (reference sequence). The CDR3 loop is CASSLSRNTGELFF. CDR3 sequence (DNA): TGTGCCAGCAGTTTGAGTCGAAACACCGGGGAGCTGTTTTTT.

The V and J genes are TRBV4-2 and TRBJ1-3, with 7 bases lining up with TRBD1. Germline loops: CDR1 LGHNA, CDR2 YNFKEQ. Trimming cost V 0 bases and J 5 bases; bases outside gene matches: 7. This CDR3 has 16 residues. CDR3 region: CASSQEEGASRNTIYF. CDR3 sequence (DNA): TGTGCCAGCAGCCAAGAGGAGGGGGCGAGTAGAAACACCATATATTTT.

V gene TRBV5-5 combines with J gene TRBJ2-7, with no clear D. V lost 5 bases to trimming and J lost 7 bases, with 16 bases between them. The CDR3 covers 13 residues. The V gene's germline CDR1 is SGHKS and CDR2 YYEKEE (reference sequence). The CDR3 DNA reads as TGTGCCAGCAGTCCTTTACCACCGCGGGAGCAGTACTTC. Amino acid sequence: CASSPLPPREQYF.

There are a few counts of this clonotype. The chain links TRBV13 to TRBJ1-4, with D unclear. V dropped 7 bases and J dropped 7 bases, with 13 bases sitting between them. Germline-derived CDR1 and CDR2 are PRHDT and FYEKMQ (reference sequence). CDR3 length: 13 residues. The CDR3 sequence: CASKPGWAEKLFF. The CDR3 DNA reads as TGTGCCAGCAAGCCGGGGTGGGCTGAAAAACTGTTTTTT.

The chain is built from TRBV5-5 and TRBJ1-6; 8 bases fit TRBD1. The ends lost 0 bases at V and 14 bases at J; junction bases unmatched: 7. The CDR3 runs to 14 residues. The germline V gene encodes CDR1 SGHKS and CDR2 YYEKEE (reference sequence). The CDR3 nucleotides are TGTGCCAGCAGCTTGGGCACGACAGGGGAATCCCTCCACTTT. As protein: CASSLGTTGESLHF.

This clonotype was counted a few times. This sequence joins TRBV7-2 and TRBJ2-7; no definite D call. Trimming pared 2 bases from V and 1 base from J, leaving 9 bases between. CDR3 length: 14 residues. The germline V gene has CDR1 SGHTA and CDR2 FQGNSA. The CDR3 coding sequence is TGTGCCAGCAGCTTAAGGCTCCAATCCTACGAGCAGTACTTC. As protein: CASSLRLQSYEQYF.

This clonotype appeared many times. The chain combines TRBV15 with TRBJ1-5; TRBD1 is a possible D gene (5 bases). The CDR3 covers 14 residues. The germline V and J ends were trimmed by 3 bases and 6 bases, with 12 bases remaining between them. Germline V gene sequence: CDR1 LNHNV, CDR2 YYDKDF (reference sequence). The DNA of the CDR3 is TGTGCCACCAGCAGTGGTCAGGGACGTCAGCCCCAGCATTTT. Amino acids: CATSSGQGRQPQHF.

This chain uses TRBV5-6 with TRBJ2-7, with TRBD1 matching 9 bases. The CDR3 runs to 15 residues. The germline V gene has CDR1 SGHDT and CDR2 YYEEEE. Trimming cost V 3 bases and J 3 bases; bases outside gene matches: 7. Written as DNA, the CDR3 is TGTGCCAGCAGCTCTACCGGGACAGGGATCTACGAGCAGTACTTC. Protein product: CASSSTGTGIYEQYF.

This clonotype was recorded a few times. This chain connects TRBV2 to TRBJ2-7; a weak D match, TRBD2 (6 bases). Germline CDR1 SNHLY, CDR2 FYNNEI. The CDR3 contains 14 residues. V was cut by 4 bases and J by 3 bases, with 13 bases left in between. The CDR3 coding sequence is TGTGCCAGCAGTGGAAGGACTAAAGTCTACGAGCAGTACTTC. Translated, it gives CASSGRTKVYEQYF. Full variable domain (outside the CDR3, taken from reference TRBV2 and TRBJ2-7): EPEVTQTPSHQVTQMGQEVILRCVPISNHLYFYWYRQILGQKVEFLVSFYNNEISEKSEIFDDQFSVERPDGSNFTLKIRSTKLEDSAMYFCASSGRTKVYEQYFGPGTRLTVT.

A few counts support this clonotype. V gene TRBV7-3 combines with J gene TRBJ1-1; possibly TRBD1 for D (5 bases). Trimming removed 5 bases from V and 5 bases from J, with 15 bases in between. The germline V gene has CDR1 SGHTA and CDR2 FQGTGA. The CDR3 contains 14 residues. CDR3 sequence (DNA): TGTGCCAGCAGCACTACAGGTTCAGGGACTGAAGCTTTCTTT. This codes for CASSTTGSGTEAFF.

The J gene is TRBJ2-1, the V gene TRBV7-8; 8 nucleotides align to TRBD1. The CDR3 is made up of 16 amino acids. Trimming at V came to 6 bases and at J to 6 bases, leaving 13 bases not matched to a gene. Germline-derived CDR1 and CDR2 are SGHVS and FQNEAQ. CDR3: CASRKTRDRISNEQFF. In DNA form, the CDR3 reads TGTGCCAGCAGAAAGACTCGGGACAGGATATCCAATGAGCAGTTCTTC. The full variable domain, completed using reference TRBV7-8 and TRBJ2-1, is GAGVSQSPRYKVAKRGQDVALRCDPISGHVSLFWYQQALGQGPEFLTYFQNEAQLDKSGLPSDRFFAERPEGSVSTLKIQRTQQEDSAVYLCASRKTRDRISNEQFFGPGTRLTVL.

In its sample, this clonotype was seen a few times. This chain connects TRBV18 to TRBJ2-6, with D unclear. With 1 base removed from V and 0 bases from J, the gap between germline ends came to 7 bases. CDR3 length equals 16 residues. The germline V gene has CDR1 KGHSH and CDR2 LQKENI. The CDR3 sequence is CASSPLRSSGANVLTF. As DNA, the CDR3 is TGTGCCAGCTCACCACTCCGGAGCTCTGGGGCCAACGTCCTGACTTTC.

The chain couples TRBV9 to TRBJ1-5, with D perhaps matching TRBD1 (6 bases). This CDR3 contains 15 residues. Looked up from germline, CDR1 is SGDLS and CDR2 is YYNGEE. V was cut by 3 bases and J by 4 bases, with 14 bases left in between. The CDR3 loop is CASSALGGANQPQHF. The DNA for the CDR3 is TGTGCCAGCAGCGCCCTGGGGGGCGCAAATCAGCCCCAGCATTTT.

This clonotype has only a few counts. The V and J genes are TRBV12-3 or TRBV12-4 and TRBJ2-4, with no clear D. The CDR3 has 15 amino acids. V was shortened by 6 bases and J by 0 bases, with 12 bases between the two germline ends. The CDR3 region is CASSIQLIAKNIQYF. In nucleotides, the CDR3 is TGTGCCAGCAGCATACAACTTATAGCCAAAAACATTCAGTACTTC.

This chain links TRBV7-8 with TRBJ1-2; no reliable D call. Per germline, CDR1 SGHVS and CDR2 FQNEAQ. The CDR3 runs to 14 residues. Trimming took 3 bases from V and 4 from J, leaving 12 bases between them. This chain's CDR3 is CASSLYRDSYGYTF. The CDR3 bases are TGTGCCAGCAGCTTGTACCGGGATTCCTATGGCTACACCTTC.

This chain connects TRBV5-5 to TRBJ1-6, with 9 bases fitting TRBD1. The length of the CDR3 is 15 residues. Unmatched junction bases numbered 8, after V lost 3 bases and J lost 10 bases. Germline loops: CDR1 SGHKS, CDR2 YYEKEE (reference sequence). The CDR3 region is CASSSLGTGSSPLHF. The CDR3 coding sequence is TGTGCCAGCAGCTCCCTAGGGACAGGGTCATCACCCCTCCACTTT.

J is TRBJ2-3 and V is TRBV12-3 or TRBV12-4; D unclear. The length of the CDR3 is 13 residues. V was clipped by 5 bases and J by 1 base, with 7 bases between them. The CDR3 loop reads CASSPGRTDTQYF. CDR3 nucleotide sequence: TGTGCCAGCAGTCCCGGACGCACAGATACGCAGTATTTT.